The source of this T cell receptor (beta chain) is a study of blood T cells in healthy people across ages. Through a sample-barcoded 5' primer and a J-beta primer mix, a second PCR was run for about 6 to 11 cycles. TCRdb reprocessed the 5' RACE reads via MiXCR and lists one record per CDR3 protein. The data contain about 830,000 distinct CDR3 sequences, about 59% of them seen just once; the ten biggest clones take up 28%. Input material: blood. The TCR sequence derives from a man aged 30 to 45 in good health.

The CDR3 here is CSTDKGTDTDTQYF. In DNA form, the CDR3 reads TGCAGTACTGATAAAGGGACAGACACAGATACGCAGTATTTT. The chain joins TRBV20-1 to TRBJ2-3, with 7 nucleotides matching TRBD1. This CDR3 is 14 amino acids long. Germline trimming cut 8 bases from V and 2 bases from J; bases unmatched to any gene: 10. Germline lookup yields CDR1 DFQATT and CDR2 SNEGSKA (reference sequence).